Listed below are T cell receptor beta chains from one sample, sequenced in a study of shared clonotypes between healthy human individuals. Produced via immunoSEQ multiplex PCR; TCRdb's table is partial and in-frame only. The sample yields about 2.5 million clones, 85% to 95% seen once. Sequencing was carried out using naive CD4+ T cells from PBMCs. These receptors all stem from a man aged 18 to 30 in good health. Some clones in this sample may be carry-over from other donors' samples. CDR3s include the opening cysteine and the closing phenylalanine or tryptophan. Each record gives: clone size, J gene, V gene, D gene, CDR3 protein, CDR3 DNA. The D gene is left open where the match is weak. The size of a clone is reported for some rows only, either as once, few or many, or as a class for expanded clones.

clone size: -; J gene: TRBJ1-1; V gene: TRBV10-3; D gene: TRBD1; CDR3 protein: CATRDRGDTEAFF; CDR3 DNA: TGTGCCACCAGGGACAGGGGTGACACTGAAGCTTTCTTT
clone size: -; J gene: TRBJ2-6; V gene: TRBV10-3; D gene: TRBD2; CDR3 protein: CAIRGGSLSGANVLTF; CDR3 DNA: TGTGCCATCAGGGGGGGGTCCCTCTCTGGGGCCAACGTCCTGACTTTC
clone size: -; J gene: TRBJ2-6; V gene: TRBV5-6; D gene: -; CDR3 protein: CASSSGTGSGANVLTF; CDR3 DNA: TGTGCCAGCAGCTCGGGGACGGGCTCTGGGGCCAACGTCCTGACTTTC
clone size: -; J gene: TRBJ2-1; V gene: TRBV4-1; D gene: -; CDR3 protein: CASSQPRRGNEQFF; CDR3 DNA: TGCGCCAGCAGCCAACCCCGTAGGGGGAATGAGCAGTTCTTC
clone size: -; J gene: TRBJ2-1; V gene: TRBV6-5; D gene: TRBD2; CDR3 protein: CASSTRLAGSYEQFF; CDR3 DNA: TGTGCCAGCAGTACAAGACTAGCGGGAAGCTATGAGCAGTTCTTC
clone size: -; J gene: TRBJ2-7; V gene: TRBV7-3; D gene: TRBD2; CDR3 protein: CASSLSGTSAEQYF; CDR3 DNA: TGTGCCAGCAGCTTATCCGGGACTAGCGCCGAGCAGTACTTC
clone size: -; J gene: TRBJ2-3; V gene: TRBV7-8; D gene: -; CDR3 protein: CASSPLGQRTDTQYF; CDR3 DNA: TGTGCCAGCAGCCCCTTAGGACAGCGCACAGATACGCAGTATTTT
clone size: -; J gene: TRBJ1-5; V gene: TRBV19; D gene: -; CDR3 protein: CASSMAGDQPQHF; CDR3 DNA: TGTGCCAGTAGTATGGCGGGGGATCAGCCCCAGCATTTT
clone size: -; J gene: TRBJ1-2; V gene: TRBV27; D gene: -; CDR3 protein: CASSSRDSTPFTF; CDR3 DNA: TGTGCCAGCAGTTCGCGGGACTCCACCCCCTTCACCTTC
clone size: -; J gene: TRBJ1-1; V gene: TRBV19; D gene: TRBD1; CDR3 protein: CASSPRQGGSTEAFF; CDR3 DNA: TGTGCCAGTAGTCCTCGACAGGGTGGGTCCACTGAAGCTTTCTTT
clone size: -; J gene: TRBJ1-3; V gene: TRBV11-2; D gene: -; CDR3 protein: CASSPDARPGNTIYF; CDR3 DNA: TGTGCCAGCAGCCCGGACGCGCGCCCTGGAAACACCATATATTTT
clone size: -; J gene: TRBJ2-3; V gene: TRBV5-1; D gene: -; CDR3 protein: CASSTPTLTDTQYF; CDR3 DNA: TGCGCCAGCAGCACCCCGACACTGACAGATACGCAGTATTTT
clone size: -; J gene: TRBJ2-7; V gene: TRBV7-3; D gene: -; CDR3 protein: CASSPGPSYEQYF; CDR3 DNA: TGTGCCAGCAGCCCAGGACCGTCCTACGAGCAGTACTTC
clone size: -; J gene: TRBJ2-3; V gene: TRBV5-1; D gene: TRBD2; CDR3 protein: CASSATSGSLTDTQYF; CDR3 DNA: TGCGCCAGCAGCGCCACTAGCGGGAGTCTCACAGATACGCAGTATTTT
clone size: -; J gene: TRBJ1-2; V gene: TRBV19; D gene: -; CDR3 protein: CASSFRETGGYTF; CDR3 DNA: TGTGCCAGTAGTTTCAGGGAGACGGGTGGCTACACCTTC
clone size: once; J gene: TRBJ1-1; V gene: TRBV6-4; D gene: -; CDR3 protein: CASSAQGTKNTEAFF; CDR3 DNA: TGTGCCAGCAGTGCCCAGGGGACGAAGAACACTGAAGCTTTCTTT
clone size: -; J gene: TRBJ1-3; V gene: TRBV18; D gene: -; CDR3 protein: CASSQGDSGNTIYF; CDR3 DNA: TGTGCCAGCTCACAGGGTGACTCTGGAAACACCATATATTTT
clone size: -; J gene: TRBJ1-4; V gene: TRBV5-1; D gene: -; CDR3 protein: CASSLVARNEKLFF; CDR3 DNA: TGCGCCAGCAGCTTGGTCGCCCGGAATGAAAAACTGTTTTTT
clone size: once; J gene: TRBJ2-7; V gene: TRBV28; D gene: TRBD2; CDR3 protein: CASSKTRTSGYYEQYF; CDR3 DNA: TGTGCCAGCAGTAAAACTCGGACTAGCGGATACTACGAGCAGTACTTC
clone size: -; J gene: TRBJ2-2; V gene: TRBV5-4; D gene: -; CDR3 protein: CASSLVTWAKSTGELFF; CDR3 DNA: TGTGCCAGCAGCTTGGTAACTTGGGCCAAGAGCACCGGGGAGCTGTTTTTT
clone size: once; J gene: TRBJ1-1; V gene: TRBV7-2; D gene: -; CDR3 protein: CASSLGRTTEAFF; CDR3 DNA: TGTGCCAGCAGCTTAGGAAGGACCACTGAAGCTTTCTTT
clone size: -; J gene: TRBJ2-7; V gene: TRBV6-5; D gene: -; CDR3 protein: CASSYRDRSYEQYF; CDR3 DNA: TGTGCCAGCAGTTACCGGGACCGCTCCTACGAGCAGTACTTC
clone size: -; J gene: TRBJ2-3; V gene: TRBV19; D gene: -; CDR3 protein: CASSIVPSAGSTDTQYF; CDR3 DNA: TGTGCCAGTAGTATAGTACCGAGCGCCGGAAGCACAGATACGCAGTATTTT